Following are 14 T cell receptor beta chains from one sample sequenced in a study of blood T cell repertoires in COVID-19. Generated by immunoSEQ multiplex PCR, the TCRdb table keeps only in-frame clones and is missing some. The sample lists about 270,000 clones; around 88% were seen once. The sample comprised peripheral blood. The receptors here all came from a man older than 75 with acute or convalescent COVID-19.

The chain carries TRBV6-5 and TRBJ2-1, with no clear D. Germline V gives CDR1 MNHEY, CDR2 SVGAGI. Trimming left V 0 bases short and J 0 bases short, with 6 bases between. The CDR3 contains 15 residues. CDR3 amino acids: CASSYSPSSYNEQFF. The CDR3 DNA sequence: TGTGCCAGCAGTTACTCCCCGAGCTCCTACAATGAGCAGTTCTTC.

This chain joins TRBV27 and TRBJ2-7; 13 bases align to TRBD2. J gave up 5 bases and V 2 bases, and 21 bases lay outside the gene matches. The CDR3 loop spans 21 amino acids. Germline V gene data show CDR1 as MNHEY and CDR2 as SMNVEV (reference sequence). CDR3 amino acids: CASSLKSEGTSGRASSNEQYF. The CDR3 DNA sequence: TGTGCCAGCAGTTTAAAGTCCGAGGGCACTAGCGGGAGGGCCAGTTCGAACGAGCAGTACTTC.

V and J are TRBV24-1 and TRBJ1-5; no definite D call. The ends were cut back, 4 bases at V and 6 bases at J, with 15 bases in the middle. CDR3 length: 15 amino acids. From germline, CDR1 is KGHDR and CDR2 SFDVKD. The CDR3 protein is CATSDPLGDSQPQHF. The CDR3 DNA reads as TGTGCCACCAGTGACCCCTTGGGAGATTCTCAGCCCCAGCATTTT.

The sample holds a few counts of this clone. The chain combines TRBV19 with TRBJ1-1; D is possibly TRBD1 (6 bases). Germline values: CDR1 LNHDA, CDR2 SQIVND (reference sequence). The ends were cut back, 7 bases at V and 3 bases at J, with 12 bases in the middle. The CDR3 contains 13 residues. The CDR3 nucleotides read TGTGCCAGTACCAACGACAGGTACACTGAAGCTTTCTTT. It codes for CASTNDRYTEAFF.

The J gene is TRBJ1-6, the V gene TRBV2, with 9 bases matching TRBD1. The V gene end was trimmed by 7 bases and the J gene end by 5 bases; junction bases not matched to a gene: 9. The germline V gene encodes CDR1 SNHLY and CDR2 FYNNEI. This CDR3 contains 16 residues. The CDR3 reads CASNYPGQGNNSPLHF. The CDR3 nucleotides are TGTGCCAGCAATTACCCTGGACAGGGGAATAATTCACCCCTCCACTTT. The whole variable domain, remainder taken from reference TRBV2 and TRBJ1-6, is EPEVTQTPSHQVTQMGQEVILRCVPISNHLYFYWYRQILGQKVEFLVSFYNNEISEKSEIFDDQFSVERPDGSNFTLKIRSTKLEDSAMYFCASNYPGQGNNSPLHFGNGTRLTVT.

The chain couples TRBV30 to TRBJ1-1; no clear D gene. Germline V gives CDR1 GTSNPN, CDR2 SVGIG (reference sequence). The CDR3 has 12 amino acids. The V gene lost 2 bases and the J gene lost 2 bases, with 6 bases spanning the gap. CDR3 amino acids: CAWSLSNTEAFF. CDR3 DNA sequence: TGTGCCTGGAGTTTGAGTAACACTGAAGCTTTCTTT.

V is TRBV10-3 and J is TRBJ2-3, with 7 nucleotides matching TRBD2. V dropped 0 bases and J dropped 4; count of bases not matched to a gene: 10. The CDR3 covers 17 residues. From germline, CDR1 is ENHRY and CDR2 SYGVKD. The CDR3 DNA sequence: TGTGCCATCAGTGAGTCGGGGACGGGAGGTGTTTCAGATACGCAGTATTTT. Its protein product is CAISESGTGGVSDTQYF.

The chain couples TRBV4-1 to TRBJ1-1, with D maybe TRBD1 (5 bases). The CDR3 is made up of 15 amino acids. Trimming pared 4 bases from V and 1 base from J, leaving 13 bases between. The germline gives CDR1 MGHRA, CDR2 YSYEKL. The CDR3 sequence is CASSRAGDQNTEAFF. For the CDR3, the DNA is TGCGCCAGCAGCCGAGCGGGGGATCAGAACACTGAAGCTTTCTTT.

In its sample, this clone was seen once. The chain employs TRBV18 and TRBJ2-7, with 12 nucleotides matching TRBD2. V shed 5 bases and J 4 bases; nucleotides not matched to a gene: 6. There are 15 residues in the CDR3. Germline V lookup: CDR1 KGHSH, CDR2 LQKENI. The CDR3 region is CASSSRLAGEYEQYF. Here the CDR3 DNA reads TGTGCCAGCTCATCCCGACTAGCGGGAGAGTACGAGCAGTACTTC. The variable domain in full, completed from reference TRBV18 and TRBJ2-7, reads NAGVMQNPRHLVRRRGQEARLRCSPMKGHSHVYWYRQLPEEGLKFMVYLQKENIIDESGMPKERFSAEFPKEGPSILRIQQVVRGDSAAYFCASSSRLAGEYEQYFGPGTRLTVT.

The chain couples TRBV5-4 to TRBJ2-1; possibly TRBD2 for D (7 bases). The CDR3 is 16 residues long. CDR1 and CDR2 from the germline V gene are SGHNT and YYREEE (reference sequence). Trimming took 6 bases from V and 9 from J, leaving 25 bases between them. The CDR3 DNA follows: TGTGCCAGCAACGGGGGCGGGGGAGAGGTGTTAGGTGAGCAGTTCTTC. This codes for CASNGGGGEVLGEQFF.

This clone was seen more than once but under ten times. Other DNA sequences in the same sample also yield this CDR3. The chain uses TRBV5-1 and TRBJ1-3; 7 nucleotides match TRBD1. The CDR3 runs 13 residues. The V gene's germline CDR1 is SGHRS and CDR2 YFSETQ. With 4 bases clipped from V and 4 bases from J, the junction kept 2 bases outside the gene matches. The CDR3 spells CASSLGQGNTIYF. In nucleotides, the CDR3 is TGCGCCAGCAGCCTGGGACAGGGAAACACCATATATTTT.

V usage is TRBV2 and J usage is TRBJ2-5, with 12 bases lining up with TRBD2. Germline loops: CDR1 SNHLY, CDR2 FYNNEI. This CDR3 has 18 residues. Trimming cost V 5 bases and J 5 bases; bases outside gene matches: 15. CDR3 nucleotide sequence: TGTGCCAGCAGTTTTAACCGCCTTAGACTAGCGGGAGACGAGACCCAGTACTTC. It encodes CASSFNRLRLAGDETQYF.

V and J are TRBV4-1 and TRBJ2-5; 15 bases line up with TRBD2. The CDR3 extends over 18 amino acids. Trimming at V came to 0 bases and at J to 0 bases, leaving 2 bases not matched to a gene. Germline V lookup: CDR1 MGHRA, CDR2 YSYEKL. The CDR3 is CASSQDGTSGGYQETQYF. Here the CDR3 DNA reads TGCGCCAGCAGCCAAGATGGGACTAGCGGGGGGTACCAAGAGACCCAGTACTTC.

V gene TRBV5-4 combines with J gene TRBJ1-2; tentatively, D is TRBD1 (6 bases). V gave up 0 bases and J gave up 2 bases, with 11 bases separating them. Germline V lookup: CDR1 SGHNT, CDR2 YYREEE (reference sequence). The CDR3 loop spans 15 amino acids. The CDR3 reads CASSLEGQMNYGYTF. The CDR3 coding sequence is TGTGCCAGCAGCTTGGAGGGACAAATGAACTATGGCTACACCTTC. The full variable domain, completed using reference TRBV5-4 and TRBJ1-2, is ETGVTQSPTHLIKTRGQQVTLRCSSQSGHNTVSWYQQALGQGPQFIFQYYREEENGRGNFPPRFSGLQFPNYSSELNVNALELDDSALYLCASSLEGQMNYGYTFGSGTRLTVV.